The rows below give T cell receptor beta chains drawn from one sample of a study of T cells after somatic rescue of genetic block. Sequencing was performed with immunoSEQ multiplex PCR; in TCRdb, only in-frame clones are kept and a portion is missing. The table lists about 63,000 clones, about 90% of them singletons, with around 2.8% in the top ten. The specimen sequenced was peripheral blood mononuclear cells (PBMCs). These receptors came from a middle-aged man. The CDR3 runs from the conserved cysteine through the conserved F or W. The D gene is left open where the match is weak. Expanded clones are given a class, and other clones once, few, many or no size at all.

. | TRBJ1-2 | . | TRBV5-1 | CASSPAPSPNYGYTF | TGCGCCAGCAGCCCGGCCCCCTCGCCGAACTATGGCTACACCTTC
. | TRBJ1-5 | . | TRBV6-5 | CASSWTPNQPQHF | TGTGCCAGCAGTTGGACACCAAATCAGCCCCAGCATTTT
. | TRBJ1-3 | . | TRBV7-6 | CASSLGVSGNTIYF | TGTGCCAGCAGCTTAGGAGTATCTGGAAACACCATATATTTT
few | TRBJ1-1 | TRBD1 | TRBV10-3 | CAISERTGTEAFF | TGTGCCATCAGTGAAAGGACAGGCACTGAAGCTTTCTTT
. | TRBJ2-6 | . | TRBV19 | CASSIKGRVSGANVLTF | TGTGCCAGTAGTATCAAAGGACGAGTCTCAGGGGCCAACGTCCTGACTTTC
once | TRBJ2-5 | . | TRBV5-4 | CASSLEGRGGRDDF | TGTGCCAGCAGCCTGGAGGGGCGCGGGGGCAGGGATGACTTC
. | TRBJ1-4 | TRBD1 | TRBV11-2 | CASSLTGTVNEKLFF | TGTGCCAGCAGCCTAACCGGGACAGTGAATGAAAAACTGTTTTTT
. | TRBJ2-1 | . | TRBV2 | CASAPSYEQFF | TGTGCCAGCGCCCCTTCGTATGAGCAGTTCTTC
. | TRBJ2-3 | TRBD1 | TRBV6-5 | CASSSPGTGLNTQYF | TGTGCCAGCAGTTCCCCCGGGACAGGGTTGAATACGCAGTATTTT
few | TRBJ1-2 | . | TRBV19 | CASTSSPHRNYGYTF | TGTGCCAGTACCTCATCCCCCCACAGAAACTATGGCTACACCTTC
. | TRBJ1-6 | . | TRBV6-1 | CASSDSWGSIYSPLHF | TGTGCCAGCAGTGATAGTTGGGGATCGATATATTCACCCCTCCACTTT
once | TRBJ1-2 | . | TRBV28 | CASSSRGVGGKSGYTF | TGTGCCAGCAGTTCCCGGGGAGTGGGGGGGAAAAGCGGCTACACCTTC
. | TRBJ2-3 | . | TRBV18 | CASSPGYALTDTQYF | TGTGCCAGCTCACCCGGGTACGCCTTGACAGATACGCAGTATTTT
. | TRBJ2-5 | . | TRBV7-9 | CASSPESRETQYF | TGTGCCAGCAGCCCTGAGTCAAGGGAGACCCAGTACTTC
. | TRBJ2-7 | . | TRBV9 | CASSPRGVGSYEQYF | TGTGCCAGCAGCCCGAGGGGGGTCGGATCCTACGAGCAGTACTTC
. | TRBJ2-7 | . | TRBV19 | CASSIKSGPRDEQYF | TGTGCCAGTAGTATAAAAAGTGGGCCCAGGGACGAGCAGTACTTC
. | TRBJ1-1 | TRBD1 | TRBV6-5 | CASSYSGQGHTEAFF | TGTGCCAGCAGTTACTCGGGACAGGGCCACACTGAAGCTTTCTTT
. | TRBJ2-7 | . | TRBV29-1 | CSVEDKGTIPYF | TGCAGCGTTGAAGATAAAGGGACCATACCGTACTTC
. | TRBJ1-2 | . | TRBV6-6 | CASRGGRYGYTF | TGTGCCAGCAGGGGGGGACGGTATGGCTACACCTTC
once | TRBJ2-7 | TRBD1 | TRBV7-9 | CASSTSRGQGEGQYF | TGTGCCAGCAGCACCTCCCGGGGACAGGGTGAGGGGCAGTACTTC
. | TRBJ1-6 | . | TRBV5-1 | CASSLVGAAGNSPLHF | TGCGCCAGCAGCTTGGTCGGGGCCGCCGGGAATTCACCCCTCCACTTT
. | TRBJ2-5 | . | TRBV10-1 | CASSEGGVSQETQYF | TGCGCCAGCAGTGAAGGGGGGGTCAGCCAAGAGACCCAGTACTTC
. | TRBJ2-5 | . | TRBV7-6 | CASSLTGRAAQETQYF | TGTGCCAGCAGCTTAACCGGACGGGCGGCGCAAGAGACCCAGTACTTC
. | TRBJ1-1 | TRBD1 | TRBV5-1 | CASSTTGVNTEAFF | TGCGCCAGCAGCACTACAGGGGTGAACACTGAAGCTTTCTTT
. | TRBJ2-1 | . | TRBV27 | CASSSRTAYNEQFF | TGTGCCAGCAGTTCCAGGACTGCTTACAATGAGCAGTTCTTC
. | TRBJ1-5 | . | TRBV7-9 | CASSLDGGPSNQPQHF | TGTGCCAGCAGCTTAGACGGGGGACCCAGCAATCAGCCCCAGCATTTT
once | TRBJ1-1 | . | TRBV19 | CASSITGNTEAFF | TGTGCCAGTAGTATAACGGGGAACACTGAAGCTTTCTTT
. | TRBJ2-6 | . | TRBV27 | CASRYLGRQANSGANVLTF | TGTGCCAGCAGGTACTTGGGAAGACAGGCCAACTCTGGGGCCAACGTCCTGACTTTC
. | TRBJ2-2 | . | TRBV4-1 | CASSQGSGSRGTGELFF | TGCGCCAGCAGCCAAGGGTCTGGGAGTCGCGGCACCGGGGAGCTGTTTTTT
. | TRBJ2-7 | TRBD1 | TRBV7-9 | CASSRRLTGDTYEQYF | TGTGCCAGCAGCCGACGCTTGACAGGGGATACCTACGAGCAGTACTTC
. | TRBJ2-7 | . | TRBV18 | CASSPGVRAGEQYF | TGTGCCAGCTCACCAGGGGTTAGGGCGGGCGAGCAGTACTTC
. | TRBJ1-5 | TRBD1 | TRBV5-4 | CASGTGGAAQPQHF | TGTGCCAGCGGAACAGGGGGCGCGGCTCAGCCCCAGCATTTT
. | TRBJ2-7 | TRBD2 | TRBV28 | CASTPLAGVDEQYF | TGTGCCAGCACCCCTCTAGCGGGAGTCGACGAGCAGTACTTC
. | TRBJ1-2 | . | TRBV15 | CATSRDQATGYGYTF | TGTGCCACCAGCAGAGACCAAGCAACGGGGTATGGCTACACCTTC
. | TRBJ2-4 | TRBD1 | TRBV18 | CASSLYTGTGENIQYF | TGTGCCAGCTCACTCTACACCGGGACAGGGGAAAACATTCAGTACTTC
. | TRBJ2-7 | . | TRBV6-1 | CASIGDLAYEQYF | TGTGCCAGCATCGGGGACCTAGCCTACGAGCAGTACTTC
. | TRBJ2-1 | TRBD2 | TRBV7-9 | CASSLASSGDLGNEQFF | TGTGCCAGCAGCTTAGCGTCTAGCGGGGATCTAGGTAATGAGCAGTTCTTC
. | TRBJ1-2 | TRBD1 | TRBV4-2 | CASSLPGTGSSYGYTF | TGTGCCAGCAGCCTGCCGGGGACAGGGAGTTCTTATGGCTACACCTTC
. | TRBJ2-3 | . | TRBV7-2 | CASSLPSLGTDTQYF | TGTGCCAGCAGCTTACCCAGCCTAGGGACAGATACGCAGTATTTT
. | TRBJ2-1 | . | TRBV4-3 | CASSQDYKGDEQFF | TGCGCCAGCAGCCAAGACTATAAGGGGGATGAGCAGTTCTTC